Listed here are 7 T cell receptor beta chains from one sample, sequenced in a study of cytomegalovirus exposure and HLA in healthy donors. PCR involved 60 Vbeta and 13 Jbeta primers. Profiled with immunoSEQ multiplex PCR; TCRdb holds only in-frame clones, not every one. The sample consists of 120,000 to 150,000 clones, 60% to 80% of them appearing once. Sequenced sample: PBMCs. Source of these receptors: a female donor in good health and CMV-seronegative.

This chain connects TRBV6-1 to TRBJ2-5; 8 nucleotides line up with TRBD1. The CDR3 loop spans 16 amino acids. V gave up 1 base and J gave up 7 bases; unmatched junction bases: 11. Germline assignment: CDR1 MNHNS and CDR2 SASEGT. The CDR3 coding sequence is TGTGCCAGCAGTGAAGGTTTGGACAGGGCGTCGGGGACCCAGTACTTC. It specifies CASSEGLDRASGTQYF.

There are a few counts of this clone. This chain uses TRBV2 with TRBJ2-2; 9 nucleotides line up with TRBD2. Germline V lookup: CDR1 SNHLY, CDR2 FYNNEI. The ends lost 3 bases at V and 4 bases at J; junction bases unmatched: 3. The CDR3 runs to 15 residues. This chain's CDR3 is CASSELAGITGELFF. DNA for the CDR3: TGTGCCAGCAGTGAGCTAGCGGGGATCACCGGGGAGCTGTTTTTT.

This chain uses TRBV30 with TRBJ2-7; the D is unclear. The CDR3 has 12 amino acids. The germline gives CDR1 GTSNPN, CDR2 SVGIG (reference sequence). Trimming left V 5 bases short and J 2 bases short, with 10 bases between. The CDR3 loop is CAWGGPAYEQYF. DNA of the CDR3: TGTGCCTGGGGTGGGCCTGCCTACGAGCAGTACTTC.

The chain has TRBV6-5 and TRBJ1-2; TRBD1 matches 7 bases. CDR3 size: 13 residues. The junction had 12 bases not matched to a gene; V was cut back by 10 bases and J by 7 bases. Germline CDR1 MNHEY, CDR2 SVGAGI. In DNA, the CDR3 is TGTGCCACCGGAACAGGGGAGGTTCGTGGCTACACCTTC. It encodes CATGTGEVRGYTF.

J is TRBJ1-1 and V is TRBV6-1, with D possibly being TRBD1 (5 bases). Germline V lookup: CDR1 MNHNS, CDR2 SASEGT. Trimming took off 5 bases at V and 3 bases at J, with 16 bases between the two ends. This CDR3 spans 15 amino acids. CDR3: CASSFLSGEHTEAFF. CDR3 DNA sequence: TGTGCCAGCAGTTTCTTGTCGGGGGAACACACTGAAGCTTTCTTT.

This clone occurred a few times. This rearrangement joins TRBV30 to TRBJ2-1; the match to TRBD2 covers 12 bases. Germline CDR1 reads GTSNPN; CDR2 reads SVGIG (reference sequence). This CDR3 region has 18 residues. In nucleotides, the CDR3 is TGTGCTGCCTCCCCAACGCCTAGCGGGAGGGGGGGCTACAATGAGCAGTTCTTC. It yields the protein CAASPTPSGRGGYNEQFF.

This clone has a handful of counts. CDR3 nucleotide sequence: TGTGCCAGCAGCTCACAAACGACGGGGGGATCAGAGACCCAGTACTTC. It specifies CASSSQTTGGSETQYF. The chain carries TRBV5-5 and TRBJ2-5; TRBD2 aligns across 7 bases. Germline values: CDR1 SGHKS, CDR2 YYEKEE (reference sequence). This CDR3 comprises 16 residues. Germline trimming cut 3 bases from V and 4 bases from J; bases unmatched to any gene: 12.